The clone carrying this TCR beta chain has just one count. Its antigen is as yet unknown. The sample originates from a study of T cell repertoires in cytomegalovirus infection. Whole-study context: CMV infection and matching HLA type were both indicated by public TCR beta signatures. Notes on the study in general: Pooled public TCR beta family frequency picked out CMV carriers with the relevant HLA. The study found HLA-C-restricted CMV-specific TCR beta clonotypes dominating the ex vivo response.

Each CDR3 protein gets one entry after TCRdb re-called the reads with MiXCR. The repertoire holds about a million distinct CDR3 sequences, with 25% to 40% as singletons. The source of this sequence is a human donor in good health (CMV status not recorded). Some clones in this sample may be carry-over from other donors' samples. This specimen was cultured CD8+ T cells from PBMCs, taken from culture after CMV antigen stimulation.

DNA for the CDR3: TGTGCCAGCAACCGGCACGGGGATAGCTCCTACAATGAGCAGTTCTTC. Translated, it gives CASNRHGDSSYNEQFF. The chain employs TRBV2 and TRBJ2-1, with D possibly matching TRBD2 (5 bases). Germline V gene data show CDR1 as SNHLY and CDR2 as FYNNEI. The CDR3 spans 16 residues. V was clipped by 7 bases and J by 0 bases, with 16 bases between them.